This paragraph reports one T cell receptor (beta chain). The antigen it binds to is not known. No base quality values were provided; no much bigger clone lies one nucleotide off. V is clipped by 4 bases and J by 2 bases, and the sequence between their germline boundaries is 8 bases long. Measured from the cysteine to the phenylalanine, the CDR3 is 13 residues long. Of the read, only the CDR3 DNA is kept; its 39 bases are in frame from base 1. The germline V gene provides CDR1 SGHAT and CDR2 FQNNGV. This specimen belongs to a study of cytomegalovirus exposure and HLA in healthy donors (dated by TCRdb to the late 2010s). Describing the broader study: According to an earlier analysis of a few hundred of the donors, about 179 million T cells yielded 95 million to 140 million unique TCR beta sequences and about 300 Gb of sequence data. The later analysis used no new phenotypic data to find candidate immune exposures, relying instead on TCR beta sequences and their occurrence across donors. The number of typed donors differed by locus: about 629-630 for A, B, C, DRB1 and DQB1; 522 for DQA1; 606 for DPA1; and 400 to 480 for DPB1. Donor age, sex, ethnicity and CMV serostatus were compiled alongside the repertoire data. The T cell repertoires of roughly 660 subjects were profiled by immunosequencing and related to cytomegalovirus serostatus. Besides the first cohort of under 700 subjects, a separate validation cohort made up of 120 different subjects was used. To decide whether each TCR beta V gene segment behaved as functional or pseudogenic, an earlier analysis of approximately 620 of the donors relied on high-throughput TCR beta sequencing. Genome-wide SNP genotypes for about 60% of the 666 donors were used in a later genetic analysis, which treated that subset as a discovery cohort. Among about 400 genotyped donors of the cohort, an average of around 250,000 unique TCR beta nucleotide sequences was sequenced per donor, of which approximately 18% were non-productive. All discovery cohort repertoires had been generated on a single sequencing platform. HLA typing included class I and class II loci at four-digit resolution. Of the roughly 400 genotyped donors, approximately 80% were placed in the genetic ancestry cluster associated with self-reported Caucasian donors. The aim of the study was to test whether cataloging public T cell receptors could identify signatures of past pathogen exposure. Roughly 320 gigabases of sequencing data and around 80 million unique TCR sequences made up an early release that covered around 640 HLA-typed donors. A later analysis re-analyzed previously published TCR beta repertoires from approximately 700 donors and added high-resolution HLA genotyping to study TCR occurrence patterns. Roughly 5 DR-DQ haplotypes were handled as single units for association and clustering, since linkage in the cohort was strong. High-throughput TCR immunosequencing, statistical association of individual TCRs with disease status, and machine learning were combined to predict cytomegalovirus infection status. Overall results and qualifications from the work: This cohort had only TCR beta chains sequenced, and the lack of alpha or paired-chain data limited which features could be detected. Cytomegalovirus status was reported to be diagnosed by the classifier with high specificity and sensitivity in both the original and validation cohorts. In an earlier analysis of around 500 of the donors, most TCR beta V segments appeared in productive rearrangements about 90% or about 30% of the time, broadly matching IMGT annotations. Sequencing depth was assumed to be roughly uniform across donors in the presence/absence analyses, though that assumption may not hold. Some IMGT-functional V segments, including TRBV6-2 and TRBV6-3, could not be told apart with the 87-base-pair reads, so those segments were excluded. The sequencing pipeline was judged likely to have produced a cluster of highly shared sequence variants as a technical artifact. V-gene and J-gene trimming of TCR beta chains was associated with a missense DCLRE1C variant in a later genetic analysis, and the association was replicated in an independent cohort. In a later analysis, the rate of TCR association differed among HLA loci, with DRB1 alleles having the most associated TCRs and HLA-C alleles having the fewest. Linkage disequilibrium might explain the correlated functional status among segregating V segments, but an unknown experimental factor could not be excluded. In a later analysis, several top co-occurrence clusters were reported to appear linked to parvovirus B19, influenza, CMV and Epstein-Barr virus. In a later analysis, most CMV-associated TCR beta chains were found to appear HLA-restricted, with HLA associations seemingly driven largely by CMV exposure. In a later analysis, HLA-associated TCR beta chains were found to be more clonally expanded and to have lower generation probabilities than equally common non-associated chains. At a false discovery rate of 0.05, a later analysis linked around 17,000 TCR beta sequences to specific HLA alleles. Across donors, most TCR sequences were observed very rarely, whereas some public TCRs were present in many individuals. Compared with the approximately 670-donor mean, donors in an Asian-associated ancestry cluster had fewer N-insertions in productive TCRs, according to a later genetic analysis. For the cohort, immune exposure information was limited to CMV serostatus. A few of the identified cytomegalovirus-associated TCR beta chains were confirmed in vitro to be specific for cytomegalovirus antigens. It was suggested by the authors that the approach could potentially be generalized to other disease states and immunological phenotypes. Assigning TCR associations to individual alleles was difficult when HLA alleles, especially DR and DQ, strongly co-occurred. Because counts were too low, about 17 rarely observed V segments, including chromosome 9 orphons, were excluded from the earlier analysis of some 540 of the donors. A further reported finding was that TCR beta sequences accurately predicted the HLA-A and HLA-B alleles for most subjects in the first cohort. A total of 150 to 200 TCR beta chains were listed by the study as associated with cytomegalovirus. Because HLA typing was missing for some donors at each locus, association tests included only the typed subset.

The cohort was made up of several hundred healthy bone marrow donors. Cohort members were all nominally healthy when sampled, although unrecorded immune exposures were likely present. CMV serostatus was recorded as positive for 289 and negative for about 50% of the 666 cohort members, whereas no CMV serostatus was recorded for the donor in question. Every donor gave a peripheral blood sample, and the peripheral blood mononuclear cells from that sample were used for TCR beta sequencing. The Qiagen DNeasy Blood Extraction Kit was used to extract genomic DNA from the blood cell samples. Library preparation used the immunoSEQ multiplex PCR assay. For the multiplex PCR, a mixture combining 60 forward primers for TCR Vbeta segments and 13 reverse primers for TCR Jbeta segments was used. A multiplex PCR assay on genomic DNA amplified the CDR3 region of rearranged TCR beta genes. On the Illumina HiSeq System, the amplified TCR beta libraries were sequenced as 87-base-pair reads. In the paper's pipeline: In a later analysis, approximately 74 million unique TCR beta chains were counted across the roughly 700 repertoires, and around 10 million of these chains were shared by at least two donors. To remove PCR and sequencing errors, raw reads were error-corrected and collapsed into unique sequences using a nearest-neighbor algorithm that merged closely related sequences. CDR3 sequences were aligned to IMGT reference sequences to assign V, D and J gene segments. For a sequence to be retained, at least a six-nucleotide match to both a V gene segment and a J gene segment was required. A rearrangement was called productive if the CDR3 had no stop codons and remained in frame with V and J, and every other rearrangement was called non-productive. CDR3 was defined according to IMGT convention as the region running from the second conserved V-encoded cysteine to the conserved J-encoded phenylalanine. In an earlier analysis of more than 550 of the donors, sequences lacking an unambiguous match to a single V gene segment were excluded. An earlier analysis of 587 of the donors called V segments functional above 56.7% productive rearrangements and segregating when the between-donor standard deviation exceeded 5%. To diagnose cytomegalovirus status from the catalog of TCR beta chain sequences, a statistical classification framework was built. In a later analysis, V and J genes were assigned by comparing TCR nucleotide sequences against IMGT/GENE-DB human TR gene sequences. A later analysis assigned CDR3 sequences and most-parsimonious VDJ recombination scenarios with the TCRdist pipeline. In a later analysis, each TCR beta chain was defined by its CDR3 amino acid sequence together with its V-gene family, and reads without a unique V-gene family were excluded. As a way to deal with suspected cross-contamination and a sequencing artifact, a later analysis dropped hundreds of nucleotide sequences that were highly shared and had low generation probability. For each public chain, a later analysis derived a clonal expansion index from normalized ranks of inferred template counts within each repertoire. A later analysis computed generation probabilities with a VDJ recombination model fitted to out-of-frame rearrangements, and checked the results against IGoR. Hypergeometric tests were used in a later analysis to score TCR-TCR, TCR-HLA and TCR-CMV co-occurrence, with a repertoire-size bias correction applied to the TCR pairs. A later analysis estimated false discovery rates by permuting HLA or CMV assignments 20 times. A later analysis grouped co-occurring TCRs with DBSCAN, adding TCRdist sequence similarity when clustering within HLA-allele-positive subsets. For co-occurrence clustering, repertoires with fewer than 30,000 or more than 120,000 public chains were excluded, along with a handful of repertoires with anomalous nucleotide sharing. As stored in TCRdb, this immuneACCESS dataset retains in-frame rearrangements with V and J assigned. A fraction of the clones does not appear; measured against another copy, unresolved V genes explain less than half of the discrepancy, and the remainder lacks a known reason. V, J and clone size are taken as reported in that table, and D and trimming were inferred from the DNA itself. The sample table contains tens of thousands of clones; only one count was recorded for around 62% of them. Over 9.5% of the sample rests with the top ten.

The chain was built from TRBV11-2 and TRBJ2-5; TRBD2 is possibly the D segment (6 matching bases). Material: PBMCs. This receptor was obtained from a human donor in good health. The CDR3 reads CASSSGLQETQYF. The base sequence is TGTGCCAGCAGCTCGGGACTGCAAGAGACCCAGTACTTC.